These T cell receptor beta chains were read from a single sample in a study of shared clonotypes between healthy human individuals. The data were produced by immunoSEQ multiplex PCR, yet TCRdb's version contains in-frame clones alone and is incomplete. The table includes over 2 million clones, around 93% detected once. Sequences were obtained from naive CD4+ T cells from PBMCs. The receptors shown here come from a man between 18 and 35 years old in good health. Some clones in this sample may be carry-over from other donors' samples. Each CDR3 is given with its conserved first and last residue. D genes are given only for firm matches. For some rows the clone size is stated as once, few or many, or as a class when expanded; others skip it.

>TRBJ1-2|NA|TRBV19|NA
TGTGCCAGTAGTCTAAAGCACTATGGCTACACCTTC
CASSLKHYGYTF
>TRBJ2-7|NA|TRBV6-1|NA
TGTGCCAGCAGTGAAAATCCGACAGCCTCCTACGAGCAGTACTTC
CASSENPTASYEQYF
>TRBJ1-1|NA|TRBV7-2|once
TGTGCCAGCAGTTTAACAGATACTCGGACAGCGGGTACGGCTTTCTTT
CASSLTDTRTAGTAFF
>TRBJ2-1|NA|TRBV6-8|NA
TGTGCCAGCTCCGGACTGAATGAGCAGTTCTTC
CASSGLNEQFF
>TRBJ2-7|TRBD2|TRBV6-7|NA
TGTGCCAGTACCTGCGACGGGAGGGCCATCTCTTACGAGCAGTACTTC
CASTCDGRAISYEQYF
>TRBJ2-5|NA|TRBV5-4|NA
TGTGCCAGCAGCCCGTCCCGGGATGGGGCCCAGTACTTC
CASSPSRDGAQYF
>TRBJ2-5|NA|TRBV6-5|NA
TGTGCCAGCAGTTACACAAATCGAGGGGGGCCTGAGACCCAGTACTTC
CASSYTNRGGPETQYF
>TRBJ2-2|NA|TRBV10-3|few
TGTGCCATCAGCCCGAACACCGGGGAGCTGTTTTTT
CAISPNTGELFF
>TRBJ1-4|NA|TRBV6-1|NA
TGTGCCAGTTGCGCCGGGGGAGGGGCTAATGAAAAACTGTTTTTT
CASCAGGGANEKLFF
>TRBJ1-1|NA|TRBV30|few
TGTGCCTGGGAGAGGGCGAACACTGAAGCTTTCTTT
CAWERANTEAFF